This is a list of T cell receptor beta chains from one sample in a study of cytomegalovirus exposure and HLA in healthy donors. Some clones are missing from TCRdb's copy, which holds only in-frame ones; the method was immunoSEQ multiplex PCR. The data hold 100,000 to 150,000 clones, with around four fifths observed a single time. Sequenced input: PBMCs. The receptors were gathered from a woman between 40 and 55 years old in good health and CMV-seronegative. CDR3s include the opening cysteine and the closing phenylalanine or tryptophan. A D gene is named only where the DNA matches it firmly. Only some rows state a clone size, as once, few, many or a class for expanded clones.

size: once
J: TRBJ2-7
V: TRBV18
D: -
CDR3: CASSPPSRGNDEQYF
DNA: TGTGCCAGCTCACCACCCAGCAGAGGCAATGACGAGCAGTACTTC

size: -
J: TRBJ1-2
V: TRBV10-3
D: -
CDR3: CAISESSGALSGYTF
DNA: TGTGCCATCAGTGAGTCGTCTGGGGCTTTGAGTGGCTACACCTTC

size: -
J: TRBJ1-1
V: TRBV28
D: TRBD1
CDR3: CASSLSQGVTEAFF
DNA: TGTGCCAGCAGTTTATCCCAGGGGGTCACTGAAGCTTTCTTT

size: -
J: TRBJ1-5
V: TRBV4-1
D: -
CDR3: CASSQLSARGRQPQHF
DNA: TGCGCCAGCAGCCAATTATCTGCCAGGGGAAGGCAGCCCCAGCATTTT

size: -
J: TRBJ2-7
V: TRBV6-5
D: TRBD1
CDR3: CASSYSWTGPYEQYF
DNA: TGTGCCAGCAGTTACTCGTGGACAGGCCCCTACGAGCAGTACTTC

size: -
J: TRBJ2-5
V: TRBV5-1
D: TRBD2
CDR3: CASSLAGGTSGEETQYF
DNA: TGCGCCAGCAGCTTGGCCGGTGGGACTAGCGGGGAAGAGACCCAGTACTTC

size: -
J: TRBJ1-2
V: TRBV19
D: -
CDR3: CASLPTGTYGYTF
DNA: TGTGCCAGCCTACCGACAGGTACTTATGGCTACACCTTC

size: -
J: TRBJ2-7
V: TRBV29-1
D: TRBD1
CDR3: CSARQGNSYEQYF
DNA: TGCAGCGCGAGACAGGGGAACTCCTACGAGCAGTACTTC

size: -
J: TRBJ2-1
V: TRBV27
D: TRBD2
CDR3: CASSSLAGGNEQFF
DNA: TGTGCCAGCAGTTCACTAGCGGGAGGCAATGAGCAGTTCTTC

size: -
J: TRBJ2-7
V: TRBV25-1
D: TRBD1
CDR3: CASSEGQGSEQYF
DNA: TGTGCCAGCAGTGAGGGACAGGGTTCCGAGCAGTACTTC

size: -
J: TRBJ1-2
V: TRBV7-2
D: TRBD1
CDR3: CASSIRQGANYGYTF
DNA: TGTGCCAGCAGCATAAGACAGGGGGCAAACTATGGCTACACCTTC

size: few
J: TRBJ1-1
V: TRBV2
D: TRBD1
CDR3: CASSRGQGGMNTEAFF
DNA: TGTGCCAGCAGTAGGGGACAGGGGGGCATGAACACTGAAGCTTTCTTT

size: -
J: TRBJ2-2
V: TRBV14
D: TRBD2
CDR3: CASSQASLPSGPNTGELFF
DNA: TGTGCCAGCAGCCAAGCCTCCCTGCCTAGCGGACCGAACACCGGGGAGCTGTTTTTT

size: -
J: TRBJ2-1
V: TRBV27
D: TRBD1
CDR3: CASSLSGLTGARNNEQFF
DNA: TGTGCCAGCAGTTTATCGGGGTTGACAGGGGCCCGGAACAATGAGCAGTTCTTC

size: -
J: TRBJ1-5
V: TRBV7-6
D: -
CDR3: CASSLGPSGGQPQHF
DNA: TGTGCCAGCAGCCTCGGCCCCTCGGGGGGCCAGCCCCAGCATTTT

size: -
J: TRBJ1-2
V: TRBV6-5
D: -
CDR3: CASSPPTPSWGYTF
DNA: TGTGCCAGCAGTCCACCGACTCCAAGCTGGGGCTACACCTTC

size: few
J: TRBJ2-3
V: TRBV7-2
D: TRBD2
CDR3: CASSLSSGSTDTQYF
DNA: TGTGCCAGCAGCTTGTCTAGCGGAAGCACAGATACGCAGTATTTT

size: -
J: TRBJ2-3
V: TRBV30
D: -
CDR3: CAWSIDRSGADTQYF
DNA: TGTGCCTGGAGTATCGACCGCTCGGGAGCAGATACGCAGTATTTT

size: -
J: TRBJ2-7
V: TRBV18
D: TRBD1
CDR3: CASSARQGVYEQYF
DNA: TGTGCCAGCTCAGCTCGACAGGGTGTCTACGAGCAGTACTTC

size: -
J: TRBJ1-1
V: TRBV29-1
D: -
CDR3: CSVVRDTEAFF
DNA: TGCAGCGTTGTGAGGGACACTGAAGCTTTCTTT

size: -
J: TRBJ2-1
V: TRBV19
D: -
CDR3: CASSVGDNNEQFF
DNA: TGTGCCAGTAGTGTGGGGGACAACAATGAGCAGTTCTTC

size: few
J: TRBJ2-3
V: TRBV5-8
D: TRBD1
CDR3: CASRTGQGAGDTQYF
DNA: TGTGCCAGCAGGACGGGACAGGGGGCAGGGGATACGCAGTATTTT

size: -
J: TRBJ2-5
V: TRBV11-2
D: TRBD2
CDR3: CASVRTSGVETQYF
DNA: TGTGCCAGCGTACGGACTAGCGGGGTAGAGACCCAGTACTTC

size: few
J: TRBJ1-1
V: TRBV10-3
D: TRBD1
CDR3: CASTQGGPNTEAFF
DNA: TGTGCCAGTACACAGGGGGGGCCGAACACTGAAGCTTTCTTT

size: -
J: TRBJ2-5
V: TRBV19
D: -
CDR3: CASSIGPGGVGETQYF
DNA: TGTGCCAGTAGTATTGGCCCCGGCGGGGTGGGGGAGACCCAGTACTTC

size: -
J: TRBJ2-5
V: TRBV4-1
D: TRBD2
CDR3: CASSQVPGLALGTQYF
DNA: TGCGCCAGCAGCCAAGTCCCCGGACTAGCGTTAGGGACCCAGTACTTC

size: -
J: TRBJ2-1
V: TRBV7-9
D: -
CDR3: CASSLGKAVRGTEQFF
DNA: TGTGCCAGCAGCTTGGGGAAGGCGGTTAGGGGGACTGAGCAGTTCTTC